This T cell receptor (beta chain) was retrieved from a study of blood T cells in healthy people across ages (dated by TCRdb to the mid-2010s). Regarding the study in general: In model experiments, template switching captured roughly one uniquely barcoded TCR beta cDNA molecule for every two T cells. Four age groups were formed from the donors: young (average approximately 16 years), middle-aged (approximately 40), aged (about 62) and long-lived (about 80). Age-related changes in TCR beta repertoire diversity were measured in the study by deep sequencing normalized with unique cDNA molecular identifiers. For two donors (one aged 18 to 29 and one aged 80 or older), the study analyzed two additional independent replicas of 1 million unique cDNA reads from the same blood draw. To avoid experimental bias, donors of different ages were randomly spread across the sequencing lanes. Broader findings and caveats from the paper: The percentage of naive T cells measured by flow cytometry correlated strongly with observed TCR beta diversity. Because profiling used bulk unsorted PBMCs, naive and antigen-experienced compartments could not be compared conclusively. Compared with the aged group, the long-lived group had more naive CD4+ T cells, fewer expanded clones and increased TCR diversity, suggesting age selection. Total diversity estimates from one million sequenced T cells were considered lower bounds and underestimates. Observed TCR beta diversity per million T cells fell roughly linearly with age, and a significant reduction was already apparent by age roughly 40. The CMV infection status of donors was not known, potentially confounding age-related changes in expanded clonotypes.

Between the V and J ends, shortened by 5 bases and 4 bases respectively, the junction contains 22 bases. From cysteine to phenylalanine, the CDR3 is 17 amino acids long. The read is trimmed to its CDR3 DNA, 51 bases read in frame from base 1. A word on this clonotype: The antigen it binds to is not known. Nothing much larger sits one base from this clone, and base qualities are not available.

Systemically healthy Caucasian individuals from Russia, some 40 in total and aged roughly 6 to 95 years, were included as donors. Each donor gave ten milliliters of peripheral blood, collected into EDTA-treated Vacutainer tubes. PBMCs were isolated by Ficoll-Paque density-gradient centrifugation, with at least 6.5 million obtained per sample. Trizol reagent was used to extract total RNA from PBMCs, with at least 6 micrograms per sample. Naive CD45RAhigh/CD27high T cell percentages were measured by flow cytometry on a PBMC aliquot from every donor. Receptors were amplified or captured by 5' RACE. The instrument was an Illumina HiSeq 2500. The second PCR ran for about 6 to 12 cycles and used a J-beta primer mix along with a sample-barcoded 5' primer. A unique molecular identifier was introduced onto each TCR beta cDNA molecule by a template-switch 5' adaptor carrying 12 random nucleotides. At least 2.5 million CDR3-containing paired-end reads were obtained from each sample. First-strand cDNA synthesis was performed from all RNA using the Mint cDNA synthesis kit, with priming by a TRBC-specific oligonucleotide. Following uracil-DNA glycosylase treatment, all cDNA underwent a first 18-cycle PCR with the universal primers M1SS and BC2_uni_R. The original pipeline was this. Each sample was normalized by randomly selecting 1 million high-quality reads, each carrying a distinct molecular identifier. Reads with shared molecular identifiers were discarded instead of being binned into consensus sequences. CDR3 identification, clonotype clustering and error correction used MiTCR with a Q25 quality threshold and the strictest error-elimination algorithm. A nonparametric unseen species model with Euler transformation was used to estimate lower-bound total TCR beta diversity. In TCRdb, the public reads were trimmed at Q25 with fastp and aligned with MiXCR, with productive beta chains retained. Each entry is one CDR3 protein sequence, shown with its most common DNA and genes. These V and J calls are TCRdb output, not the study's own analysis. In this sample the table shows more than 1.4 million distinct CDR3 sequences, approximately 40% of which occur a single time. The biggest ten clones account for approximately 7.9% of the sample.

The rearrangement combines TRBV12-3 or TRBV12-4 with TRBJ2-3; TRBD2 is possibly the D segment (6 matching bases). This TCR derives from a woman aged 18-30 years in good health. The sequenced sample was blood. The CDR3 region has the sequence CASSHGTWGISADTQYF. The sequence in DNA is TGTGCCAGCAGTCATGGGACTTGGGGGATTAGCGCAGATACGCAGTATTTT.